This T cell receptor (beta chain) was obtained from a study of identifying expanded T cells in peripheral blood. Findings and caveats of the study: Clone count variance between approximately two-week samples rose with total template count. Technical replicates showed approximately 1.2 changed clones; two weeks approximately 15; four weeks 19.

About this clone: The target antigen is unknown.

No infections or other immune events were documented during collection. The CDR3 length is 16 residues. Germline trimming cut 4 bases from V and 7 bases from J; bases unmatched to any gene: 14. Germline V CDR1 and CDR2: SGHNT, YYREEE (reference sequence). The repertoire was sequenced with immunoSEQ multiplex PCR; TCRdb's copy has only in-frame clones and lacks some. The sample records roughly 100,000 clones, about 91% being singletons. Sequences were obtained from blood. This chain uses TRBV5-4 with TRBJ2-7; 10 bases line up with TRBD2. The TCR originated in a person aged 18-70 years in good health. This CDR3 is CASSRPASGRTREQYF. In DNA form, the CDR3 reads TGTGCCAGCAGCCGCCCCGCTAGCGGGAGAACCAGGGAGCAGTACTTC.